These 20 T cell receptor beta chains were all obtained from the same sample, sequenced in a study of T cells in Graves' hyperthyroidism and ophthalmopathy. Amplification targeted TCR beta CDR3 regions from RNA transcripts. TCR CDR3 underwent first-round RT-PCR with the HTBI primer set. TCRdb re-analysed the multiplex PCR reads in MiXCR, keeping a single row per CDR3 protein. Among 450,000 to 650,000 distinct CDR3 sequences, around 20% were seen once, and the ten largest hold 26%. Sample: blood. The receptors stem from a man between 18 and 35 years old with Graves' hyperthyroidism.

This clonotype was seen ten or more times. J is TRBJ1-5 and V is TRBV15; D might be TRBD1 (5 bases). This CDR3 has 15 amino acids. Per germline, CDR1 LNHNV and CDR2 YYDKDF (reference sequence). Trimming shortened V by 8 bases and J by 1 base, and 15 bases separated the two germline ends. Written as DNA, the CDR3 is TGTGCCACCCAGCGTTCCGGGACGAGCAATCAGCCCCAGCATTTT. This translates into CATQRSGTSNQPQHF.

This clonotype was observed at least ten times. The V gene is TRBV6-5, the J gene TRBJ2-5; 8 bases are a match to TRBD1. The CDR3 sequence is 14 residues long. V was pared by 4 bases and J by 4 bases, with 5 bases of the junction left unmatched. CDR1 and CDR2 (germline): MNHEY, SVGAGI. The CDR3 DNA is TGTGCCAGCAGTTGGCGGACAGGGAGAGAGACCCAGTACTTC. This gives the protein CASSWRTGRETQYF.

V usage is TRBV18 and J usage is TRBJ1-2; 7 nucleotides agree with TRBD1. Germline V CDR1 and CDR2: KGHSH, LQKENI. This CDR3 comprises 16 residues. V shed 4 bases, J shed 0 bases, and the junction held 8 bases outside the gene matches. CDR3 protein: CASSRLDRRTNYGYTF. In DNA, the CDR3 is TGTGCCAGCTCACGACTGGACAGGCGAACTAACTATGGCTACACCTTC.

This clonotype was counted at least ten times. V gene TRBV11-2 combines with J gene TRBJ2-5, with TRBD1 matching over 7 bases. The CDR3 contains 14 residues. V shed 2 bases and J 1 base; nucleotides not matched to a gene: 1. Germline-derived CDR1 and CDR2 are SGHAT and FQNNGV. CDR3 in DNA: TGTGCCAGCAGCTTACGGGACAGCCAAGAGACCCAGTACTTC. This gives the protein CASSLRDSQETQYF.

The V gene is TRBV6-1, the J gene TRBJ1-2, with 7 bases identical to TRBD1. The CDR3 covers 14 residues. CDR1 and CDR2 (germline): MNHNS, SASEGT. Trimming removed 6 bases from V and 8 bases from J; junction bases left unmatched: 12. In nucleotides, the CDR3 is TGTGCCAGCAGCCCACAGGGGATTTTGGAGGGCTACACCTTC. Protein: CASSPQGILEGYTF.

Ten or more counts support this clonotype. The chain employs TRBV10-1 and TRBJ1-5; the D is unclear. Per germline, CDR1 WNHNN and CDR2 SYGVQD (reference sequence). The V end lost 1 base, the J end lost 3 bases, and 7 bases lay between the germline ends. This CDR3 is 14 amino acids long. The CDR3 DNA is TGCGCCAGCAGTGAGTTCGACCCCAATCAGCCCCAGCATTTT. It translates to CASSEFDPNQPQHF.

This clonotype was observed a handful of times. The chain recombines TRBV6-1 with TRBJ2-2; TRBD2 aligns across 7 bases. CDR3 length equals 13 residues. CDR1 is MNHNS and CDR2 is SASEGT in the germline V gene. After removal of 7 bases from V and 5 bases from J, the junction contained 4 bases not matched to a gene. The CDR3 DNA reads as TGTGCCAGCACCCGGGGAGGGACCGGGGAGCTGTTTTTT. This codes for CASTRGGTGELFF.

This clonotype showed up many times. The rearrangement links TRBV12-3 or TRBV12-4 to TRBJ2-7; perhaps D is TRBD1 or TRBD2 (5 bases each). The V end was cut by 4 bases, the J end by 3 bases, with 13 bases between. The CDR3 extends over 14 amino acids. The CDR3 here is CASSSWGRDYEQYF. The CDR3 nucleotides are TGTGCCAGCAGTTCGTGGGGACGGGACTACGAGCAGTACTTC.

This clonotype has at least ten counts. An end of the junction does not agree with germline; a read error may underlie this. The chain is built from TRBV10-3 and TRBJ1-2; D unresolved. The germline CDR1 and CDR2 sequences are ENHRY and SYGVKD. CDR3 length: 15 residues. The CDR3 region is CAVSESPGENYGYTF. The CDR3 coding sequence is TGTGCCGTCAGTGAGTCCCCGGGAGAAAACTATGGCTACACCTTC.

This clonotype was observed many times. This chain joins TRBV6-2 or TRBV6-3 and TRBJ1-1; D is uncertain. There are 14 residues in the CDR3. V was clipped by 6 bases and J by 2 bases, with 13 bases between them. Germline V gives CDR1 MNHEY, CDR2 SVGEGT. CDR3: CASSTRVGNTEAFF. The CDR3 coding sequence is TGTGCCAGCAGCACCCGCGTTGGAAACACTGAAGCTTTCTTT.

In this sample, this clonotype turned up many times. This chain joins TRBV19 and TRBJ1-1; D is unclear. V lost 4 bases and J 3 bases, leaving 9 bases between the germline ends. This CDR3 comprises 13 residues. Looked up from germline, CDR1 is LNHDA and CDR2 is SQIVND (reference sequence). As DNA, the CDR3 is TGTGCCAGTAGTAGAATCGGGGACACTGAAGCTTTCTTT. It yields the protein CASSRIGDTEAFF. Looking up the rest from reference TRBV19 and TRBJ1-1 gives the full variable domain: DGGITQSPKYLFRKEGQNVTLSCEQNLNHDAMYWYRQDPGQGLRLIYYSQIVNDFQKGDIAEGYSVSREKKESFPLTVTSAQKNPTAFYLCASSRIGDTEAFFGQGTRLTVV.

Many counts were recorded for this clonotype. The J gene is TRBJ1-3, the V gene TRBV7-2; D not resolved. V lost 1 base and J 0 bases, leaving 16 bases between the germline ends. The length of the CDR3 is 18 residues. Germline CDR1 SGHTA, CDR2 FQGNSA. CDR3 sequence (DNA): TGTGCCAGCAGCTTAGGGCGGCAGACCATGAGCTCTGGAAACACCATATATTTT. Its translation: CASSLGRQTMSSGNTIYF. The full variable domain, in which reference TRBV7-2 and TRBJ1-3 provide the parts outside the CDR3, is GAGVSQSPSNKVTEKGKDVELRCDPISGHTALYWYRQSLGQGLEFLIYFQGNSAPDKSGLPSDRFSAERTGGSVSTLTIQRTQQEDSAVYLCASSLGRQTMSSGNTIYFGEGSWLTVV.

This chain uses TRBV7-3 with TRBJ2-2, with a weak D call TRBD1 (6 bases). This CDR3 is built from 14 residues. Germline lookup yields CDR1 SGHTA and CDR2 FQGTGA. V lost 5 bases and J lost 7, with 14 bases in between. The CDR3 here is CASSPQGGHGELFF. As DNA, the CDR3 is TGTGCCAGCAGCCCACAGGGTGGACACGGGGAGCTGTTTTTT.

CDR3 nucleotide sequence: TGTGCCAGCAGTTTATACCACCGGGACAGGGGTAAGGACACTGAAGCTTTCTTT. This gives the protein CASSLYHRDRGKDTEAFF. The chain has TRBV12-3 or TRBV12-4 and TRBJ1-1; TRBD1 aligns across 10 bases. The CDR3 has 18 amino acids. V shed 2 bases and J 3 bases; nucleotides not matched to a gene: 12.

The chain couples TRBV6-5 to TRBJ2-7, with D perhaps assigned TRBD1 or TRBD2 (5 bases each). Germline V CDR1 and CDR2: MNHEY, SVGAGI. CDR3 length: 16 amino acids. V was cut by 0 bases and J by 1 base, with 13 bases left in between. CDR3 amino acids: CASSYSPGRPSYEQYF. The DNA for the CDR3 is TGTGCCAGCAGTTACTCGCCGGGGCGGCCATCCTACGAGCAGTACTTC.

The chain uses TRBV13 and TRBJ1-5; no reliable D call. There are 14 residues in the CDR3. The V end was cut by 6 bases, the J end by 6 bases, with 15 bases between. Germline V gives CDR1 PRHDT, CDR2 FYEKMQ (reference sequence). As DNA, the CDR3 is TGTGCCAGCAGTTCCGGACCGACTGGTCAGCCCCAGCATTTT. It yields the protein CASSSGPTGQPQHF.

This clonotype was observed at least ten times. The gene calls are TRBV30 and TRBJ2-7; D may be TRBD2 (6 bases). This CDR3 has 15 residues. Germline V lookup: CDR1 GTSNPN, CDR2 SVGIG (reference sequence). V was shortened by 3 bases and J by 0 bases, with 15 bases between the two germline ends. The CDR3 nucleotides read TGTGCCTGGAGATCTTGGGGAGGCCGCTCCTACGAGCAGTACTTC. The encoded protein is CAWRSWGGRSYEQYF. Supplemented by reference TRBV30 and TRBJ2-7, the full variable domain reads SQTIHQWPATLVQPVGSPLSLECTVEGTSNPNLYWYRQAAGRGLQLLFYSVGIGQISSEVPQNLSASRPQDRQFILSSKKLLLSDSGFYLCAWRSWGGRSYEQYFGPGTRLTVT.

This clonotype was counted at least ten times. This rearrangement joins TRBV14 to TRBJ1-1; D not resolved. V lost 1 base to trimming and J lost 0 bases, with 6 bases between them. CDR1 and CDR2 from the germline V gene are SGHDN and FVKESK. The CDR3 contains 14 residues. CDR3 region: CASSQVPMNTEAFF. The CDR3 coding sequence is TGTGCCAGCAGCCAAGTCCCGATGAACACTGAAGCTTTCTTT.

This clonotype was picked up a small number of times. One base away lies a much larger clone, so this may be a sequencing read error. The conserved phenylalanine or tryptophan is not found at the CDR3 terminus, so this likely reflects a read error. CDR3 coding DNA: TGTGCCAGCAGCTTAGAAATGAACACCGGGGAGCTGTTTTCT. It encodes CASSLEMNTGELFS. The J gene is TRBJ2-2, the V gene TRBV11-2; D remains unclear. V lost 0 bases to trimming and J lost 1 base, with 3 bases between them. This CDR3 region has 14 residues. Germline values: CDR1 SGHAT, CDR2 FQNNGV.

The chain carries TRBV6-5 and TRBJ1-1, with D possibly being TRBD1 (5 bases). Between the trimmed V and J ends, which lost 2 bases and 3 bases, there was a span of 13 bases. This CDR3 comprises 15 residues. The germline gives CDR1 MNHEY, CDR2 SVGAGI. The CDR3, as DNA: TGTGCCAGCAGTTACATAGGGATGGGGGACACTGAAGCTTTCTTT. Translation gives CASSYIGMGDTEAFF.